These 4 T cell receptor beta chains share one sample of origin, sequenced in a study of graft-versus-host responses after intestinal transplantation. Researchers placed around 200,000 CFSE-labeled responder cells in culture with around 200,000 irradiated, violet-dye-labeled stimulator cells. Sequenced by immunoSEQ multiplex PCR; TCRdb stores in-frame clones only, minus some. The table lists around 8,000 clones, roughly 31% of them singletons, with about 2.1% in the top ten. The material sequenced was alloreactive CD8+ T cells from a mixed lymphocyte reaction culture, taken before intestinal transplant. Noted subset: CFSE-low proliferating T cells sorted from roughly six-day pre-transplant mixed lymphocyte reaction (GvH or HvG direction). These receptors all stem from a human patient who received an intestinal transplant.

V is TRBV6-1 and J is TRBJ2-3; 7 bases align to TRBD2. In germline, CDR1 is MNHNS, CDR2 SASEGT. V lost 7 bases to trimming and J lost 3 bases; unmatched junction nucleotides: 7. The CDR3 consists of 14 residues. The CDR3 coding sequence is TGTGCCAGCAATTTTGCGGGAGTAACAGATACGCAGTATTTT. Amino acids: CASNFAGVTDTQYF.

This clone has a handful of counts. This chain uses TRBV7-8 with TRBJ1-5; D may be TRBD1 (5 bases). V was clipped by 2 bases and J by 6 bases, with 23 bases between them. The CDR3 is 18 residues long. CDR1 and CDR2 (germline): SGHVS, FQNEAQ. CDR3: CASSLTDVVVGASQPQHF. CDR3 DNA sequence: TGTGCCAGCAGCTTAACGGACGTCGTGGTTGGGGCTAGTCAGCCCCAGCATTTT.

V is TRBV27 and J is TRBJ2-7; 7 positions agree with TRBD2. CDR1 and CDR2 (germline): MNHEY, SMNVEV (reference sequence). The ends lost 6 bases at V and 4 bases at J; junction bases unmatched: 9. This CDR3 contains 14 residues. Written as DNA, the CDR3 is TGTGCCAGCAGCTTAGGAGTGGGGGGGTACGAGCAGTACTTC. Translating gives CASSLGVGGYEQYF.

This rearrangement joins TRBV7-9 to TRBJ2-1; D remains unclear. V was shortened by 2 bases and J by 9 bases, with 8 bases between the two germline ends. Germline V gene sequence: CDR1 SEHNR, CDR2 FQNEAQ (reference sequence). The CDR3 loop spans 12 amino acids. The CDR3 is CASSLTRSEQFF. CDR3 DNA sequence: TGTGCCAGCAGCTTAACGAGAAGTGAGCAGTTCTTC. The variable domain in full, completed from reference TRBV7-9 and TRBJ2-1, reads DTGVSQNPRHKITKRGQNVTFRCDPISEHNRLYWYRQTLGQGPEFLTYFQNEAQLEKSRLLSDRFSAERPKGSFSTLEIQRTEQGDSAMYLCASSLTRSEQFFGPGTRLTVL.